This T cell receptor (beta chain) is drawn from a study of shared clonotypes between healthy human individuals. The donors, all of them Caucasian adults, lived in Nashville, Tennessee. Genomic DNA, for the unsorted samples, came from tens of millions of PBMCs. This clone has only one observation. Every subset's genomic DNA went evenly onto several immunoSEQ plates. As processed by the authors: Junction-only sequences without quality scores were provided by ImmunoSEQ, so filtering was different. The method was immunoSEQ multiplex PCR; TCRdb's version includes in-frame clones alone and lacks a portion of them. The DNA was the basis for D and trimming; V, J and clone size are from that table. The sample yields fewer than 650,000 clones, over 60% seen once. The clonotype was recovered from a middle-aged woman in good health. Some clones in this sample may be carry-over from other donors' samples. Sequencing was done on a sample of PBMCs.

As DNA, the CDR3 is TGTGCCAGCAGTTACTCCGGGGGCGGTCAGCCCCAGCATTTT. This gives the protein CASSYSGGGQPQHF. The chain employs TRBV6-6 and TRBJ1-5; D is perhaps TRBD1 (6 bases). Trimming cost V 0 bases and J 6 bases, with 9 bases left between them. This CDR3 region has 14 residues. Germline loops: CDR1 MNHNY, CDR2 SVGAGI (reference sequence).